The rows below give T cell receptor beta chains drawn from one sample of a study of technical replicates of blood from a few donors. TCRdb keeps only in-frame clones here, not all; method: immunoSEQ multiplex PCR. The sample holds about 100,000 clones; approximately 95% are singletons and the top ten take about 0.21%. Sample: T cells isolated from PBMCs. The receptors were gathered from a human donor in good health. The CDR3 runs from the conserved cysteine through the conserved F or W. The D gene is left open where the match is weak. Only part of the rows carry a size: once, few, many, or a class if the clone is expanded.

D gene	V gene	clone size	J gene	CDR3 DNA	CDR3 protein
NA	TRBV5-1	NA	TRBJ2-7	TGCGCCAGCAGCTTGGCCATCGGGGGGCGCCCCTACGAGCAGTACTTC	CASSLAIGGRPYEQYF
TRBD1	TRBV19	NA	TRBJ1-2	TGTGCCAGTAGTATAGAGGACAGGATACCTAACTATGGCTACACCTTC	CASSIEDRIPNYGYTF
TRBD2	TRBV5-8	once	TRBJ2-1	TGTGCCAGCAGCTGGGGACTAGCGGGGGCCCCAGGGAATGAGCAGTTCTTC	CASSWGLAGAPGNEQFF
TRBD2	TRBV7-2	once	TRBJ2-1	TGTGCCAGCAGCATCGGACTAGCGGTAGAGCAGTTCTTC	CASSIGLAVEQFF
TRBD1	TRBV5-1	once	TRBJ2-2	TGCGCCAGCAGCTCACAGGGGGCGTCTACCGGGGAGCTGTTTTTT	CASSSQGASTGELFF
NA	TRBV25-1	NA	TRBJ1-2	TGTGCCAGCAGTGAATATAGGGCGGGGGGGCGTGGCTACACCTTC	CASSEYRAGGRGYTF
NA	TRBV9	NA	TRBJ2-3	TGTGCCAGCAGCGTAGGGGGCCACCCCACAGATACGCAGTATTTT	CASSVGGHPTDTQYF
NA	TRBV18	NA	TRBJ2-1	TGTGCCAGCTCACCACGGACAGACCACAATGAGCAGTTCTTC	CASSPRTDHNEQFF
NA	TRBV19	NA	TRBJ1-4	TGTGCCAGTAGTGTAATTGCAACTAATGAAAAACTGTTTTTT	CASSVIATNEKLFF
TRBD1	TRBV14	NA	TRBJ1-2	TGTGCCAGCAGCCATTCAAGGGACAGTTACTATGGCTACACCTTC	CASSHSRDSYYGYTF
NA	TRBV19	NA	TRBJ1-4	TGTGCCAGTCAAAATGAAAAACTGTTTTTT	CASQNEKLFF
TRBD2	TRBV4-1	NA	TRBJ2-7	TGCGCCAGCAGCCCACGGGGGGACGAGCAGTACTTC	CASSPRGDEQYF
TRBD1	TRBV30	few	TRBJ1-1	TGTGCCTGGACCTGGGGACAGGGGAACACTGAAGCTTTCTTT	CAWTWGQGNTEAFF
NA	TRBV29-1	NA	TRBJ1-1	TGCAGCGTTGAAGGGTCGGGGGAAGCTTTCTTT	CSVEGSGEAFF
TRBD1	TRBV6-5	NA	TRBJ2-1	TGTGCCAGCAGTTACGGGTCGGGACAGCCCTTTAATGAGCAGTTCTTC	CASSYGSGQPFNEQFF
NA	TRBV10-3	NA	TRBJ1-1	TGTGCCATCAGTGAGTCCCTCGGCCTGACAGGGAACACTGAAGCTTTCTTT	CAISESLGLTGNTEAFF
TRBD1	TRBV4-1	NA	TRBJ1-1	TGCGCCAGCAGCCTCCCCGGGACAGGGAACACTGAAGCTTTCTTT	CASSLPGTGNTEAFF
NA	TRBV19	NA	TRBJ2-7	TGTGCCAGTAGAAACGAACACGACTACGAGCAGTACTTC	CASRNEHDYEQYF
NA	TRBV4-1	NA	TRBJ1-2	TGCGCCAGCAGCCAAGTCGCGGGGGCCCATGGCTACACCTTC	CASSQVAGAHGYTF
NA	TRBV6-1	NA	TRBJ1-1	TGTGCCAGCAGGGTAACAGCGGCGAACACTGAAGCTTTCTTT	CASRVTAANTEAFF
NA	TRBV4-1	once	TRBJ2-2	TGCGCCAGCAGCCAGTCAACAATGACAGGCCTTACCGGGGAGCTGTTTTTT	CASSQSTMTGLTGELFF
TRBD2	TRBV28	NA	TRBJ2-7	TGTGCCAGCGAGGGGAGGGCCTACGAGCAGTACTTC	CASEGRAYEQYF
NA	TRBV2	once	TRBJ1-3	TGTGCCAGCAGTGACACGGGTCCCTCTGGAAACACCATATATTTT	CASSDTGPSGNTIYF
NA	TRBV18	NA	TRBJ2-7	TGTGCCAGCTCACCGACGAGACAGACCTCCTACGAGCAGTACTTC	CASSPTRQTSYEQYF
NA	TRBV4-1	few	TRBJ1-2	TGCGCCAGCAGCCAACCGCAGGGGCGTCCAGGCGGCTACACCTTC	CASSQPQGRPGGYTF
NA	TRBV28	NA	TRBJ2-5	TGTGCCAGCAGTTTTCGAGGTCGGTCAGAGACCCAGTACTTC	CASSFRGRSETQYF
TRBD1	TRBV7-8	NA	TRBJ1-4	TGTGCCAGCAGCCCGCCGGGCAGGGGGAATGAAAAACTGTTTTTT	CASSPPGRGNEKLFF
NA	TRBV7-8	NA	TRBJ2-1	TGTGCCAGCAGGCAATCCGTGACCGGCGGGGAGCAGTTCTTC	CASRQSVTGGEQFF
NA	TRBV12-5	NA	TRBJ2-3	TGTGCTAGTGGCGGCGGTGGGGATACGCAGTATTTT	CASGGGGDTQYF
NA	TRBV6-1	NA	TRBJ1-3	TGTGCCAGCTGCCAGGGGAGCTCTGGAAACACCATATATTTT	CASCQGSSGNTIYF
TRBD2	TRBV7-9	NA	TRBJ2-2	TGTGCCAGCAGGAAACTAGCGGGAGGGCCCGGCGGGGAGCTGTTTTTT	CASRKLAGGPGGELFF
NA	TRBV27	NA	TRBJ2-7	TGTGCCAGCAGTTTAGCGGTCGGCTACGAGCAGTACTTC	CASSLAVGYEQYF
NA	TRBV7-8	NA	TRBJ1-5	TGTGCCAGCAGCTTTTCCTCAGGGGGCAATCAGCCCCAGCATTTT	CASSFSSGGNQPQHF
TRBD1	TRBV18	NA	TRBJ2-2	TGTGCCAGCTCACCAAGGGGGCCCCCGAACACCGGGGAGCTGTTTTTT	CASSPRGPPNTGELFF
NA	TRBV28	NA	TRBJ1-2	TGTGCCAGCAGTTTCTCGACAACTAACTATGGCTACACCTTC	CASSFSTTNYGYTF
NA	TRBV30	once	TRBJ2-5	TGTGCCTGGAGGCCAATTCGTGGCGTCGGGGGCCAGTACTTC	CAWRPIRGVGGQYF
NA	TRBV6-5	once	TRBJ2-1	TGTGCCAGCAGAAATCCCGGGACAAGCCGAGGGCAGTTCTTC	CASRNPGTSRGQFF
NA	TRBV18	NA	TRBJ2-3	TGTGCCAGCTCACCACCGGGGACGGAGGGTACGCAGTATTTT	CASSPPGTEGTQYF
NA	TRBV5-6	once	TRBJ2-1	TGTGCCAGCAGCTTGCGGGGGGCGCGGGGTTACAATGAGCAGTTCTTC	CASSLRGARGYNEQFF
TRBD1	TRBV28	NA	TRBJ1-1	TGTGCCAGCAGACCCGGGACAGGGGAAACTGAAGCTTTCTTT	CASRPGTGETEAFF
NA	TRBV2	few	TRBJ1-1	TGTGCCAGCATGGGGACTGCCAACACTGAAGCTTTCTTT	CASMGTANTEAFF
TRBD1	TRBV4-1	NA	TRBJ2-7	TGCGCCAGCAGCCAAGTTATAGGGACAGCATACGAGCAGTACTTC	CASSQVIGTAYEQYF
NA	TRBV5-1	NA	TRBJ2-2	TGCGCCAGCAGAAACGTCGGCGGGGAGCTGTTTTTT	CASRNVGGELFF
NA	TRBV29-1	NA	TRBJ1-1	TGCAGCGGCACCGTGGACAGAATGAACACTGAAGCTTTCTTT	CSGTVDRMNTEAFF
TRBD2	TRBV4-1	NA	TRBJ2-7	TGCGCCAGCAGCGCTACCCCGGGACTAGCGACCTACGAGCAGTACTTC	CASSATPGLATYEQYF
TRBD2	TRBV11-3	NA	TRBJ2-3	TGTGCCAGCAGCCCGGGGGGGGCTAGCGGAGGCAGCACAGATACGCAGTATTTT	CASSPGGASGGSTDTQYF
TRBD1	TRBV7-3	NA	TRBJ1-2	TGTGCCAGCAGCAAGCAGGGGGCCGGGTATGGCTACACCTTC	CASSKQGAGYGYTF
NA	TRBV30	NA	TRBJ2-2	TGTGCCTGGAGTGTACAGGGTGCCGGGGAGCTGTTTTTT	CAWSVQGAGELFF
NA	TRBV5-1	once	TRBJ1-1	TGCGCCAGCAGCTTGACGGTTCTTGACACTGAAGCTTTCTTT	CASSLTVLDTEAFF
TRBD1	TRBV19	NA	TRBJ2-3	TGTGCCAGTACCGTACAGGGGCGTAGCACAGATACGCAGTATTTT	CASTVQGRSTDTQYF
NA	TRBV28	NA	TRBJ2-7	TGTGCCAGCAAAGGTACAGGGAATGTATACGAGCAGTACTTC	CASKGTGNVYEQYF
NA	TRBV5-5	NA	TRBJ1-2	TGTGCCAGCAGCGAGGGGAGGGCCAAGGGCTATGGCTACACCTTC	CASSEGRAKGYGYTF
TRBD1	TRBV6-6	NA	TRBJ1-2	TGTGCCAGCAGTTACTCGGACAGGGACTATGGCTACACCTTC	CASSYSDRDYGYTF
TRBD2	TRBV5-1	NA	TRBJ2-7	TGCGCCAGCAGCTTAATAGCGGGAGTCGAGCAGTACTTC	CASSLIAGVEQYF
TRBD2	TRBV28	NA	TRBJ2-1	TGTGCCAGCAGTCTAGGGACTAGCGGGATTTACAATGAGCAGTTCTTC	CASSLGTSGIYNEQFF
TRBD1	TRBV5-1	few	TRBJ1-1	TGCGCCAGCAGCTCGGGGACAGGGGTATCGACTGAAGCTTTCTTT	CASSSGTGVSTEAFF
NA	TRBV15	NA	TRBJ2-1	TGTGCCACCAGCAGAGATAGTGCGGGCCCTGACCTGAATGAGCAGTTCTTC	CATSRDSAGPDLNEQFF
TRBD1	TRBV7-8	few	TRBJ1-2	TGTGCCAGCAGCTTAGAGGACAGGAGAAATGGCTACACCTTC	CASSLEDRRNGYTF
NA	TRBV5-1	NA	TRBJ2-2	TGCGCCAGCAGCTTGGTCAGAAACACCGGGGAGCTGTTTTTT	CASSLVRNTGELFF